These T cell receptor beta chains were read from a single sample in a study of identical twins. TCRdb analysed the 5' RACE reads with MiXCR anew, one entry per CDR3 protein. Among hundreds of thousands of distinct CDR3 sequences listed, 15% to 20% were seen once. The same sample was also studied in work on T cells expressing NK-cell markers.

The specimen sequenced was PBMCs. The origin of the receptors is a woman between 18 and 30 years old in good health. Each CDR3 is given with its conserved first and last residue. Each record gives: D gene, J gene, V gene, clone size, CDR3 protein, CDR3 DNA. D genes are given only for firm matches. Clone size is not always given. Where it is, it says once, few, many or a class for expanded clones.

TRBD2	TRBJ2-5	TRBV7-2	once	CASSLGLAGEVETQYF	TGTGCCAGCAGCTTGGGACTAGCGGGGGAGGTGGAGACCCAGTACTTC
TRBD1	TRBJ1-2	TRBV11-2	NA	CASSPGQNLYGYTF	TGTGCCAGCAGCCCGGGACAGAACCTCTATGGCTACACCTTC
NA	TRBJ1-2	TRBV12-5	few	CASGRSWNYGYTF	TGTGCTAGTGGGCGGTCCTGGAACTATGGCTACACCTTC
TRBD1	TRBJ2-7	TRBV12-3/TRBV12-4	few	CASARTGGEQYF	TGTGCCAGCGCTAGGACAGGAGGTGAGCAGTACTTC
TRBD2	TRBJ2-5	TRBV20-1	few	CSAPGEASGGETQYF	TGCAGTGCTCCCGGCGAGGCTAGCGGGGGAGAGACCCAGTACTTC
NA	TRBJ2-7	TRBV6-2/TRBV6-3	NA	CASGGQNYEQYF	TGTGCCAGCGGGGGACAAAACTACGAGCAGTACTTC
NA	TRBJ2-1	TRBV7-9	NA	CASRQLGPEQFF	TGTGCCAGCAGACAACTAGGTCCTGAGCAGTTCTTC
NA	TRBJ1-1	TRBV18	once	CASSPRDYKASYTEAFF	TGTGCCAGCTCACCTAGGGACTACAAAGCCTCATACACTGAAGCTTTCTTT
TRBD2	TRBJ2-1	TRBV20-1	few	CSARAFWSGGRGVNEQFF	TGCAGTGCTAGAGCTTTTTGGAGCGGGGGCCGAGGGGTAAATGAGCAGTTCTTC
NA	TRBJ2-1	TRBV4-3	few	CASSQDPQGGHNEQFF	TGCGCCAGCAGCCAAGACCCTCAAGGCGGTCACAATGAGCAGTTCTTC
TRBD2	TRBJ2-3	TRBV5-1	few	CASTTGLAGEADTQYF	TGCGCCAGCACCACAGGACTAGCGGGGGAGGCAGATACGCAGTATTTT
TRBD1	TRBJ1-2	TRBV20-1	many	CSAAGQGDYGYTF	TGCAGTGCCGCGGGACAGGGCGATTATGGCTACACCTTC
TRBD1	TRBJ1-2	TRBV29-1	NA	CSVEGPGQGYYGYTF	TGCAGCGTTGAAGGCCCGGGACAGGGATACTATGGCTACACCTTC
TRBD2	TRBJ2-3	TRBV7-2	few	CASSTGREASDGTQYF	TGTGCCAGCAGCACCGGGAGGGAAGCGAGCGATGGAACGCAGTATTTT
NA	TRBJ1-4	TRBV20-1	NA	CSATSRTDFNEKLFF	TGCAGTGCTACGTCCCGGACAGATTTTAATGAAAAACTGTTTTTT
NA	TRBJ2-7	TRBV7-3	few	CASSTDTIHEQYF	TGTGCCAGCAGCACCGACACTATCCACGAGCAGTACTTC
NA	TRBJ1-2	TRBV7-9	few	CASSRSDSYYGYTF	TGTGCCAGCAGCCGCTCGGATAGTTACTATGGCTACACCTTC
TRBD1	TRBJ1-2	TRBV5-6	few	CASSRDGTGGYGYTF	TGTGCCAGCAGCAGGGATGGGACAGGGGGTTACGGCTACACCTTC